The 4 T cell receptor beta chains below all came from one sample that was sequenced in a study of molecular identifiers for immune sequencing clone quantification. A single record per CDR3 protein comes from TCRdb applying MiXCR to the PCR reads. The table has roughly 9,700 distinct CDR3 sequences, 15% to 20% seen once. Source material: naive CD8+ T cells from blood, with Jurkat cell RNA spiked in. Subset defined: FACS-sorted CD8+CD4-CCR7+CD45RA+ naive T cells. These receptors came from a human donor in good health. Some libraries in this study had Jurkat cell RNA spiked in.

On this clonotype: An end of the junction differs from the germline gene, which may be a read error. The chain is built from TRBV12-3 or TRBV12-4 and TRBJ1-5, with D hard to call. The CDR3 runs 14 residues. CDR3 residues: CASSLGRHNQPQHF. CDR3 DNA sequence: TGCGCCAGCAGTTTAGGACGGCACAATCAGCCCCAGCATTTT.

By share of the sample, this clonotype is medium-sized (0.01 to 0.1%). This chain connects TRBV14 to TRBJ2-1; TRBD2 matches at 10 bases. CDR1 SGHDN and CDR2 FVKESK come from the germline V gene. This CDR3 spans 15 amino acids. V shed 3 bases and J 5 bases; nucleotides not matched to a gene: 4. The CDR3 nucleotides are TGTGCCAGCAGCCAGTGGACTAGCGGCCACAATGAGCAGTTCTTC. This sequence encodes CASSQWTSGHNEQFF.

This clonotype was seen many times. The chain joins TRBV6-5 to TRBJ1-2; D ambiguous. The CDR3 runs to 13 residues. Germline V gene data show CDR1 as MNHEY and CDR2 as SVGAGI. The V gene lost 6 bases and the J gene lost 4 bases, with 12 bases spanning the gap. The CDR3 sequence is CASSPQAFYGYTF. CDR3 DNA: TGTGCCAGCAGCCCGCAGGCGTTCTATGGCTACACCTTC.

To note about this clonotype: With a much larger clone just one base away, this may be a read error. The CDR3 nucleotides are TGTGCCAGCAGTTTCCGGAGTGCCACTGAAGCTTTCTTT. The encoded protein is CASSFRSATEAFF. V and J are TRBV28 and TRBJ1-1; D gene uncertain. Germline V lookup: CDR1 MDHEN, CDR2 SYDVKM. V lost 3 bases to trimming and J lost 4 bases, with 9 bases between them. The CDR3 contains 13 residues.